The clone carrying this T cell receptor (beta chain) was detected a few times. The target antigen is unknown. Donors counted as nominally healthy when sampled, yet unrecorded immune exposures were likely. Researchers ran the PCR with 60 Vbeta and 13 Jbeta primers. This table comes from immunoSEQ multiplex PCR, and its TCRdb copy is limited to in-frame clones, with some not included. Of 150,000 or so clones in the sample, around 72% are singletons; the top ten hold about 7%. This entry belongs to a study of cytomegalovirus exposure and HLA in healthy donors. Study as a whole: There were 75 million to 95 million unique TCRs (from HLA-typed donors) in an early data release.

Germline V lookup: CDR1 SGDLS, CDR2 YYNGEE. The CDR3 sequence is 16 residues long. Trimming took 4 bases from V and 5 from J; bases not matched to a gene: 8. Broader study findings: As a later analysis showed, a missense DCLRE1C variant was linked to trimming of TCR beta V- and J-genes. In a later analysis, donors in an Asian-associated ancestry cluster reportedly had fewer N-insertions in productive TCRs than the cohort mean.

The sample was PBMCs. This rearrangement joins TRBV9 to TRBJ2-2, with TRBD1 matching 10 bases. This TCR was recovered from a man aged 35 to 55 in good health and CMV-seropositive. CDR3 nucleotide sequence: TGTGCCAGCAGCAACTTCCCGGGACAGGGGACCGGGGAGCTGTTTTTT. Its protein is CASSNFPGQGTGELFF.